These 2 T cell receptor beta chains were all obtained from the same sample, sequenced in a study of shared clonotypes between healthy human individuals. Using immunoSEQ multiplex PCR, the repertoire was profiled, and TCRdb retains in-frame clones only, with some absent. The sample has around 2.1 million clones, roughly 91% seen once. Naivety among CD8 cells was defined by CD45RO negativity and positive CCR7 selection, thereby excluding terminally differentiated effector memory CD45RA+ cells. Sequences were obtained from naive CD8+ T cells from PBMCs. The receptor source for this set is a man younger than 35 in good health. Some clones in this sample may be carry-over from other donors' samples.

The V call is TRBV9, the J call TRBJ1-2, with 7 bases identical to TRBD1. The V gene's germline CDR1 is SGDLS and CDR2 YYNGEE. The CDR3 is made up of 16 amino acids. J gave up 8 bases and V 3 bases, and 16 bases lay outside the gene matches. The CDR3 bases are TGTGCCAGCAGCGCAAGCCAGACCTTGACAGGGCGGGGCTACACCTTC. Translated, it gives CASSASQTLTGRGYTF.

V gene TRBV11-3 combines with J gene TRBJ2-1; possible D gene TRBD2, 6 bases. The V gene lost 2 bases and the J gene lost 2 bases, with 13 bases spanning the gap. The CDR3 length is 16 residues. Germline loops: CDR1 SGHNT, CDR2 YENEEA. The CDR3 protein is CASSLTPLAAYNEQFF. In DNA, the CDR3 is TGTGCCAGCAGCTTAACCCCACTAGCCGCCTACAATGAGCAGTTCTTC.